This T cell receptor beta chain was profiled in a study of T cell responses to AZD1222 COVID-19 vaccine. General study findings and limits: The span of vaccine-associated CD4 TCRs extended across spike, with dominance at 160-218 and 743-854. Only 5 or 6 people who got AZD1222 tested seropositive at baseline. Donors in the cohort were predominantly white British and more often female, and clonal diversity was possibly underestimated.

TCRdb's table, derived via immunoSEQ multiplex PCR, lists solely in-frame clones and lacks some. The profile shows over 150,000 clones, just over 90% of them singletons. Comments on this clone: Its target is not known.

V was pared by 5 bases and J by 8 bases, with 12 bases between. The CDR3 contains 12 residues. The germline gives CDR1 SEHNR, CDR2 FQNEAQ (reference sequence). Sequencing used peripheral blood, obtained on day 0 of MenACWY control vaccination. The chain recombines TRBV7-9 with TRBJ1-1; D call uncertain. The receptor comes from an adult in good health. The chain's CDR3 is CASSPARLEAFF. For the CDR3, the DNA is TGTGCCAGCAGCCCCGCCAGACTCGAAGCTTTCTTT.